The 8 T cell receptor beta chains in this list originate from one sample, sequenced in a study of identical twins. TCRdb itself ran the 5' RACE reads through MiXCR, one entry per CDR3 protein. Of just over 450,000 distinct CDR3 sequences in the sample, 14% are singletons; the top ten hold about 0.52%. Another study also made use of these data, one on yellow fever vaccine responses in identical twins.

The sequencing sample was made of CD4+ T cells sorted from blood. These receptors originate from a woman under 30 in good health.

In this sample, this clonotype turned up a few times. The CDR3 here is CASSPTSKSYNEQFF. CDR3 DNA: TGTGCCAGCAGCCCGACTAGCAAGTCCTACAATGAGCAGTTCTTC. The chain combines TRBV12-3 or TRBV12-4 with TRBJ2-1, with TRBD2 matching over 7 bases. This CDR3 has 15 amino acids. J lost 1 base, V lost 6 bases, and 6 bases had no gene match.

This clonotype was seen repeatedly, ten times or more. The V call is TRBV5-1, the J call TRBJ2-2; possibly TRBD1 for D (7 bases). The CDR3 totals 16 residues. The V end was cut by 7 bases, the J end by 4 bases, with 20 bases between. Germline values: CDR1 SGHRS, CDR2 YFSETQ. CDR3: CASGRGEPSSTGELFF. In nucleotides, the CDR3 is TGCGCCAGCGGCAGGGGGGAACCTTCTAGCACCGGGGAGCTGTTTTTT.

This clonotype was counted between two and nine times. This sequence joins TRBV28 and TRBJ2-3, with D uncertain. The CDR3 covers 15 residues. Germline V gene data show CDR1 as MDHEN and CDR2 as SYDVKM. Trimming stripped 3 bases from V and 6 bases from J, with 16 bases between. The CDR3 region has the DNA TGTGCCAGCAGTTTGATCGGGCCCAGCCTCGATACGCAGTATTTT. Translated: CASSLIGPSLDTQYF.

The chain uses TRBV7-2 and TRBJ2-7; D ambiguous. Trimming took 0 bases from V and 3 from J, leaving 9 bases between them. Germline loops: CDR1 SGHTA, CDR2 FQGNSA. This CDR3 region has 14 residues. The CDR3 here is CASSLAFNGYEQYF. The CDR3 DNA reads as TGTGCCAGCAGCTTAGCATTCAACGGCTACGAGCAGTACTTC.

The rearrangement links TRBV5-1 to TRBJ2-5, with D perhaps matching TRBD1 or TRBD2 (5 bases each). CDR1 and CDR2 (germline): SGHRS, YFSETQ. The CDR3 is 14 residues long. V was trimmed by 4 bases and J by 7 bases, leaving 17 bases between them. The CDR3 sequence is CASSRDPDGTTQYF. The CDR3 DNA sequence: TGCGCCAGCAGCAGGGACCCTGACGGAACGACCCAGTACTTC. The variable domain in full, completed from reference TRBV5-1 and TRBJ2-5, reads KAGVTQTPRYLIKTRGQQVTLSCSPISGHRSVSWYQQTPGQGLQFLFEYFSETQRNKGNFPGRFSGRQFSNSRSEMNVSTLELGDSALYLCASSRDPDGTTQYFGPGTRLLVL.

This clonotype was counted between two and nine times. The chain employs TRBV7-2 and TRBJ2-1, with D perhaps TRBD2 (7 bases). Germline V gene lookup returns CDR1 SGHTA and CDR2 FQGNSA. The CDR3 is 16 residues long. V gave up 3 bases and J gave up 2 bases, with 14 bases separating them. CDR3 sequence: CASSLFPGGAYNEQFF. The CDR3 DNA reads as TGTGCCAGCAGCTTGTTCCCGGGGGGCGCCTACAATGAGCAGTTCTTC.

This clonotype was counted many times. The V and J genes are TRBV18 and TRBJ1-1; TRBD1 matches at 8 bases. The germline V gene has CDR1 KGHSH and CDR2 LQKENI. This CDR3 has 14 amino acids. V lost 6 bases and J lost 8; bases outside the gene matches: 11. The CDR3 bases are TGTGCCAGCTCTCAAAACCTCGACAGGGGAGAAGCTTTCTTT. Translation: CASSQNLDRGEAFF.

This sequence joins TRBV4-1 and TRBJ1-6; a possible D gene is TRBD1 (5 bases). The germline V gene has CDR1 MGHRA and CDR2 YSYEKL. Trimming stripped 1 base from V and 8 bases from J, with 9 bases between. This CDR3 is 14 amino acids long. As DNA, the CDR3 is TGCGCCAGCAGCCAAGGGACACCTGATTCACCCCTCCACTTT. This translates into CASSQGTPDSPLHF.